The TCR beta chain under discussion was sequenced for a study of CD8 T cells in ankylosing spondylitis (dated by TCRdb to the late 2010s). In terms of the full investigation: T cell receptor beta repertoires were profiled in healthy donors and ankylosing spondylitis patients so that disease-linked TCR variants could be found. In total, the full study cohort was made up of 100 to 140 healthy donors and about two dozen ankylosing spondylitis patients. Peripheral blood was sampled, and synovial fluid was additionally collected from ankylosing spondylitis patients.

Sequencing instrument: Illumina HiSeq 2500. Quantitative 5'-RACE with molecular barcodes was the method used to prepare the TCR beta libraries. As for how the authors treated the data: To identify disease-linked TCR variants, a new computational method was used, one built on a probabilistic model of VDJ rearrangement. TCRdb itself trimmed the public reads at Q25 with fastp, ran MiXCR and retained productive beta chains. Here each entry gathers all rows of one CDR3 protein and keeps the most common genes and DNA. TCRdb's processing, not the authors' own work, is the source of the V and J calls. For this sample there are around 490,000 distinct CDR3 sequences; approximately 5.3% appear just once. Of the sample, approximately 3.5% is held by the ten largest clones. The CDR3 measures 14 amino acids from cysteine to phenylalanine. CDR3 DNA only is kept here, 42 bases in frame from base 1. CDR1 and CDR2 (SGHTA, FQGNSA) derive from the germline V gene. Trimming takes 5 bases off V and 5 bases off J; junction bases not matched to a gene: 8.

Paper-wide results and their limitations: The disease-linked clones were reported to be significantly enriched in matched synovial fluid samples from ankylosing spondylitis patients. Some motif variants were previously reported in synovial fluid and blood of reactive arthritis patients, suggesting common disease-initiation mechanisms. Blood from ankylosing spondylitis patients appeared to be characterized by a TCR beta motif composed of 7 to 9 highly homologous amino acid variants. The disease-linked clones had a CD8+ phenotype and were found at relatively low frequencies in peripheral blood.

Many counts were recorded for this clonotype. This clone's antigen is unknown. No base qualities exist here, and no much larger clone lies one base off it. The origin of this receptor is a male donor with ankylosing spondylitis. Sequenced input: blood, either unsorted or a sorted T cell fraction (not recorded which). The chain links TRBV7-2 with TRBJ2-7; 8 central bases correspond to TRBD2. The DNA reads TGTGCCAGCAGCCAGTTGCGGGAGGTCCACGAGCAGTACTTC. Its product reads: CASSQLREVHEQYF.